This entry lists 12 T cell receptor beta chains sequenced from one sample in a study of T cells after yellow fever vaccination. TCRdb passed the 5' RACE reads through MiXCR, listing each CDR3 protein once. Of 95,000 to 150,000 distinct CDR3 sequences listed, under 8.5% are singletons. The material sequenced was CD4+ T cells sorted from PBMCs, taken 10 days after the first yellow fever vaccination. These receptors originate from a man younger than 35 who received the YFV17D yellow fever vaccine.

The table lists this clonotype with many counts. The chain employs TRBV12-3 or TRBV12-4 and TRBJ2-5; TRBD2 aligns across 12 bases. CDR3 length: 15 amino acids. V shed 6 bases, J shed 2 bases, and the junction held 4 bases outside the gene matches. In DNA, the CDR3 is TGTGCCAGCAGCCGGACTAGCGGGGAGCAAGAGACCCAGTACTTC. The encoded protein is CASSRTSGEQETQYF.

This clonotype occurred many times. The rearrangement links TRBV5-1 to TRBJ2-7, with 8 positions matching TRBD1. With 4 bases clipped from V and 2 bases from J, the junction kept 11 bases outside the gene matches. This CDR3 spans 16 amino acids. Germline V gene sequence: CDR1 SGHRS, CDR2 YFSETQ. CDR3 region: CASSARTGQYTYEQYF. In DNA form, the CDR3 reads TGCGCCAGCAGCGCCCGGACAGGGCAATACACCTACGAGCAGTACTTC.

The table lists this clonotype with many counts. CDR3 loop: CASSLGERGAAYEQYV. CDR3 in DNA: TGTGCCAGCAGCTTAGGGGAGCGGGGGGCAGCCTACGAGCAGTACGTC. The chain couples TRBV7-2 to TRBJ2-7; 9 positions agree with TRBD2. CDR1 SGHTA and CDR2 FQGNSA come from the germline V gene. The V segment lost 1 base and the J segment 2 bases; nucleotides outside the gene matches: 6. CDR3 length equals 16 residues.

This clonotype was observed a handful of times. The rearrangement links TRBV6-1 to TRBJ2-5; perhaps TRBD1 as D (5 bases). Germline V gene lookup returns CDR1 MNHNS and CDR2 SASEGT. Trimming took 7 bases from V and 3 from J, leaving 12 bases between them. This CDR3 has 13 amino acids. CDR3 coding DNA: TGTGCCAGCAACTCTCAGGGTAAAGAGACCCAGTACTTC. It translates to CASNSQGKETQYF.

Ten or more counts support this clonotype. This chain joins TRBV20-1 and TRBJ1-2; D perhaps matches TRBD1 (6 bases). The CDR3 loop spans 16 amino acids. Germline V CDR1 and CDR2: DFQATT, SNEGSKA (reference sequence). Trimming removed 5 bases at V and 5 bases at J, with 24 bases between. The CDR3 region has the DNA TGCAGTGCTCCCGGGACAACCTTTTCCTCAGAATATGGCTACACCTTC. Translating it yields CSAPGTTFSSEYGYTF.

This clonotype was recorded many times. DNA for the CDR3: TGTGCCAGCAGCCAAGGGGCAGGGAGTGCCATATATTTT. This codes for CASSQGAGSAIYF. The V call is TRBV3-1, the J call TRBJ1-3, with D perhaps matching TRBD1 (5 bases). The V and J ends lost 1 base and 11 bases respectively, with 12 bases between them. This CDR3 contains 13 residues. Germline lookup yields CDR1 LGHDT and CDR2 YNNKEL (reference sequence).

The chain combines TRBV3-1 with TRBJ2-4; no clear D. The V and J ends lost 10 bases and 1 base respectively, with 29 bases between them. The CDR3 is 19 residues long. Germline V CDR1 and CDR2: LGHDT, YNNKEL (reference sequence). In DNA, the CDR3 is TGTGCCACCTGCCAAGATCGGAGTCAACTCCTCGCGGCCAAAAACATTCAGTACTTC. It is translated as CATCQDRSQLLAAKNIQYF.

This clonotype was recorded at least ten times. The gene calls are TRBV5-4 and TRBJ2-4; the match to TRBD2 covers 10 bases. CDR1 SGHNT and CDR2 YYREEE come from the germline V gene (reference sequence). The V and J ends lost 0 bases and 8 bases, in that order; junction bases with no gene match: 5. This CDR3 is built from 15 residues. The CDR3 region is CASSLASSGGDIQYF. The CDR3 bases are TGTGCCAGCAGCTTGGCCTCTAGCGGGGGAGACATTCAGTACTTC.

This clonotype was observed at least ten times. The gene calls are TRBV7-2 and TRBJ2-5; 10 nucleotides match TRBD2. CDR1 and CDR2 (germline): SGHTA, FQGNSA. V was pared by 3 bases and J by 1 base, with 5 bases of the junction left unmatched. The CDR3 length is 16 residues. The CDR3 sequence is CASSFRLAGAQETQYF. In nucleotides, the CDR3 is TGTGCCAGCAGCTTCCGGCTAGCGGGGGCCCAAGAGACCCAGTACTTC.

This clonotype was detected ten times or more. CDR3 protein: CASSSGVSGNTIYF. The CDR3 coding sequence is TGTGCCAGCAGCTCCGGGGTCTCTGGAAACACCATATATTTT. The rearrangement links TRBV7-6 to TRBJ1-3; unclear D gene. V dropped 4 bases and J dropped 0 bases, with 7 bases sitting between them. Germline V gene lookup returns CDR1 SGHVS and CDR2 FNYEAQ. The CDR3 extends over 14 amino acids.

This clonotype has at least ten counts. The chain couples TRBV6-2 or TRBV6-3 to TRBJ2-5, with 11 bases identical to TRBD2. V was clipped by 5 bases and J by 5 bases; unmatched bases: 4. CDR3 length: 14 amino acids. Germline CDR1 reads MNHEY; CDR2 reads SVGEGT. CDR3 loop: CASSPSGGHETQYF. The CDR3 region has the DNA TGTGCCAGCAGTCCTAGCGGGGGGCACGAGACCCAGTACTTC.

This clonotype was found many times. The chain is built from TRBV20-1 and TRBJ1-1; perhaps TRBD1 as D (6 bases). Germline V gene sequence: CDR1 DFQATT, CDR2 SNEGSKA (reference sequence). Deletions cut 5 bases from V and 4 bases from J, with 14 bases between. This CDR3 contains 13 residues. This chain's CDR3 is CSAGGTSATEAFF. The DNA for the CDR3 is TGCAGTGCTGGCGGGACATCTGCCACTGAAGCTTTCTTT.